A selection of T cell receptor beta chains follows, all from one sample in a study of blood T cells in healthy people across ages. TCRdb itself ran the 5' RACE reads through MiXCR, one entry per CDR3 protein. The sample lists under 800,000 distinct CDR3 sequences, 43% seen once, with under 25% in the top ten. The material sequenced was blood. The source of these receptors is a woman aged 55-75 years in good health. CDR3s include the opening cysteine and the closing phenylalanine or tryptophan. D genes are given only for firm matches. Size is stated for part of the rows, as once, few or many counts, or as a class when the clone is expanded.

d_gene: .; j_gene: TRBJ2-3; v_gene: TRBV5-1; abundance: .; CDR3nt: TGCGCCAGCAGCTTCGAAATAGATACGCAGTATTTT; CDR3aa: CASSFEIDTQYF
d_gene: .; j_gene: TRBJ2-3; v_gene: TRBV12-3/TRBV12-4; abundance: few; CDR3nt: TGTGCCAGCAGTTTTGGCGGGGAGACAGATACGCAGTATTTT; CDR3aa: CASSFGGETDTQYF
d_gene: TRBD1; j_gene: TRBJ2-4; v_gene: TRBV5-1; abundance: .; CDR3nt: TGCGCCAGCAGTCCCGGGACAGGGCTAGCCAAAAACATTCAGTACTTC; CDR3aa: CASSPGTGLAKNIQYF
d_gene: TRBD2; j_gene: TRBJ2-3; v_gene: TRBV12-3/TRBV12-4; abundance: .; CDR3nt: TGTGCCAGCAGGCTACAGACTAGCTGCACAGATACGCAGTATTTT; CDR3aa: CASRLQTSCTDTQYF
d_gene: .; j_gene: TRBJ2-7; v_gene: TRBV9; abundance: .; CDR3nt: TGTGCCAGCAGCGGATCTGGGGTCGAGCAGTACTTC; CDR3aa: CASSGSGVEQYF
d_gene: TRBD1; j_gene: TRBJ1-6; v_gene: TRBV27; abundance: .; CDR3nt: TGTGCCAGCAGTTTTGGGACAGGGGGAACACCCCTCCACTTT; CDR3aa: CASSFGTGGTPLHF
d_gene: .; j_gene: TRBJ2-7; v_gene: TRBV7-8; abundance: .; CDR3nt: TGTGCCAGCAGCATTCTACAGGGTTCCTACGAGCAGTACTTC; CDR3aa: CASSILQGSYEQYF
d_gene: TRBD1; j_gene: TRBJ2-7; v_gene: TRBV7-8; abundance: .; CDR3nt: TGTGCCAGCAGCCCCACAGGGGGCGCCTACAATGAGCAGTACTTC; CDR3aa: CASSPTGGAYNEQYF
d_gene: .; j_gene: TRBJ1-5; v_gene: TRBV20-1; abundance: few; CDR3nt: TGCAGTGCTAGAGGAGGGGCCCCCAATCAGCCCCAGCATTTT; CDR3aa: CSARGGAPNQPQHF
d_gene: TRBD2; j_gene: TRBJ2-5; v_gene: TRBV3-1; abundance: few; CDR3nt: TGTGCCAGCAGCCAAGGGGGACGAGCGGGACAAGAGACCCAGTACTTC; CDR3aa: CASSQGGRAGQETQYF
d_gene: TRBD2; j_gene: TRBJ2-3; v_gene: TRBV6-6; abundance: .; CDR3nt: TGTGCCAGCAGTTACGCCAGGGAGGGTTCAGATACGCAGTATTTT; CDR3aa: CASSYAREGSDTQYF
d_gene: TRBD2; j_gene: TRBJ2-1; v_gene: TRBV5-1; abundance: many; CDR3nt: TGCGCCAGCAGCTTGGTCGGGACTAGCGGGAGCGATGAGCAGTTCTTC; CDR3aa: CASSLVGTSGSDEQFF
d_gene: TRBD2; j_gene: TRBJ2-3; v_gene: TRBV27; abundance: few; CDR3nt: TGTGCCAGCAGTTTGGCCAGCCTAGCGGGAATCACAGATACGCAGTATTTT; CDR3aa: CASSLASLAGITDTQYF
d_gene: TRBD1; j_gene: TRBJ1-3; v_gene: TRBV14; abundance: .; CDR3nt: TGTGCCAGCAGCCGAGGACAGGCCAGCTCTGGAAACACCATATATTTT; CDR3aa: CASSRGQASSGNTIYF
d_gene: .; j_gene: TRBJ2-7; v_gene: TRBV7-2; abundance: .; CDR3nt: TGTGCCAGCAGCTTAGCTGGGGAGGCCTCCTACGAGCAGTACTTC; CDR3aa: CASSLAGEASYEQYF
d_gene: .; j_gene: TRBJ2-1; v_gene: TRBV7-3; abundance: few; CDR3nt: TGTGCCAGCAGCGGTAGGACAGAAAGCTCCTACAATGAGCAGTTCTTC; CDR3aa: CASSGRTESSYNEQFF
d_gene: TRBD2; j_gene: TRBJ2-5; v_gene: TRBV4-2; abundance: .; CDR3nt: TGTGCCAGCAGCCATGGACTAGCGGGGGATATAGAGACCCAGTACTTC; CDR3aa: CASSHGLAGDIETQYF
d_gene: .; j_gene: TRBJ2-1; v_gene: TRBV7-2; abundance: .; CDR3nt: TGTGCCAGCAGCGGACCTTGGGGAGAGCAGTTCTTC; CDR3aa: CASSGPWGEQFF
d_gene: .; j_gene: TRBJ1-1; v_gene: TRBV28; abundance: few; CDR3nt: TGTGCCAGCAGTTTCCACGGGCAGGGGAACACTGAAGCTTTCTTT; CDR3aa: CASSFHGQGNTEAFF
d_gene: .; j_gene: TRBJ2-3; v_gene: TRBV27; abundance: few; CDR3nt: TGTGCCAGCAGTCCATCCCGGACTGCCCTAGCAGATACGCAGTATTTT; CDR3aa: CASSPSRTALADTQYF
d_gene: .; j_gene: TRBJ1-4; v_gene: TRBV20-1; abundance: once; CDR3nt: TGCAGTGCTAGTAGCACGCCAGACCAAAAACTGTTTTTT; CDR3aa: CSASSTPDQKLFF
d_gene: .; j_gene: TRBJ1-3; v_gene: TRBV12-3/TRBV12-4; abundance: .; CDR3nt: TGTGCCAGCATCTTGCTGGGGGGCTCTTTAAACACCATATATTTT; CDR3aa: CASILLGGSLNTIYF
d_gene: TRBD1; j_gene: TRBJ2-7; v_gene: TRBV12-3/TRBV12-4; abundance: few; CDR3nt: TGTGCCAGCAGTCCAGGGACAGGGGCTAACTACGAGCAGTACTTC; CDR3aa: CASSPGTGANYEQYF
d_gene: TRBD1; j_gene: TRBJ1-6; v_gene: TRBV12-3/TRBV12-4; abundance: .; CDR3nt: TGTGCCAGCAGGGGGACAGGGGCACGTAATTCACCCCTCCACTTT; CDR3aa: CASRGTGARNSPLHF
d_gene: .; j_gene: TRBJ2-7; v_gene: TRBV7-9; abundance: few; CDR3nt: TGTGCCAGCAGCTTAAATTGGGGAACCTACGAGCAGTACTTC; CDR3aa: CASSLNWGTYEQYF
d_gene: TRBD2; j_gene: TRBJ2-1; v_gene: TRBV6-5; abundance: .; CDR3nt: TGTGCCAGCAGTGCCGCGGGGGAGAGGTACAATGAGCAGTTCTTC; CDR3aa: CASSAAGERYNEQFF
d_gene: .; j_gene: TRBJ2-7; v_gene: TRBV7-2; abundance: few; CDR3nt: TGTGCCAGCAGCTTGCGTCGGGGCGACTCCTACAATGAGCAGTACTTC; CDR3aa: CASSLRRGDSYNEQYF
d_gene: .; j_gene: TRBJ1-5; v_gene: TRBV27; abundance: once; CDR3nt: TGTGCCAGCGGAAAAGGGTTCAATCAGCCCCAGCATTTT; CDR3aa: CASGKGFNQPQHF
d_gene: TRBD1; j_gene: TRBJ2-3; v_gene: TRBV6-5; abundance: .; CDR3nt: TGTGCCAGCAGATCTCCGGGACAGGGGGCGAGGGATACGCAGTATTTT; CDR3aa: CASRSPGQGARDTQYF
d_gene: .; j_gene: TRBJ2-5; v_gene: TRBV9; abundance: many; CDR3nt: TGTGCCAGCAGCAACAGGGAGGTAGAGACCCAGTACTTC; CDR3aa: CASSNREVETQYF
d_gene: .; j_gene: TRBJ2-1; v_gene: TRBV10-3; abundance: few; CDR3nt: TGTGCCAACAGGGAGGCCGGATCAAATGAGCAGTTCTTC; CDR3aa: CANREAGSNEQFF
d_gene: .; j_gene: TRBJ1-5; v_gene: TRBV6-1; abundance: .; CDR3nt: TGTGCCAGCAGTAACAGGGATCAGCCCCAGCATTTT; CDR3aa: CASSNRDQPQHF
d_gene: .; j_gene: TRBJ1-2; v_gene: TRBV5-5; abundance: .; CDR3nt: TGTGCCAGCAGCTTGGGCAGTTTAAACTATGGCTACACCTTC; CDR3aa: CASSLGSLNYGYTF
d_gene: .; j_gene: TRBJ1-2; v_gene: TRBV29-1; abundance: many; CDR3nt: TGCAGCGTCGAACACGAAGGGTCCGCCTATGGCTACACCTTC; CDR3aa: CSVEHEGSAYGYTF
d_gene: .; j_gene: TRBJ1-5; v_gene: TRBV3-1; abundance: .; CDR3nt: TGTGCCAGCAGCCAAGATTACGGGAGGCCCCAGCATTTT; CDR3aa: CASSQDYGRPQHF
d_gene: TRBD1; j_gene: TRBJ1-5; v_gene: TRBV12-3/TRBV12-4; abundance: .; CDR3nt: TGTGCCAGCAGTTACAGGGGAGTCGGCAATCAGCCCCGGCATTTT; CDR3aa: CASSYRGVGNQPRHF
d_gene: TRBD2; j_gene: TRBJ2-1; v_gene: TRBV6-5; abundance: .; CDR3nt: TGTGCCAGCAGCCGAAGGGCTAGCGGAAGCAATGAGCAGTTCTTC; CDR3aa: CASSRRASGSNEQFF
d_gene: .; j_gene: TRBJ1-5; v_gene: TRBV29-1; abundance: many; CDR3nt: TGCAGCGTTGCTTGCCCGCAGGAGAGCAATCAGCCCCAGCATTTT; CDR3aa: CSVACPQESNQPQHF
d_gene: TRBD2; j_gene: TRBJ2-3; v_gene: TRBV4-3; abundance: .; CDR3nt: TGCGCCAGCAGCCAAGATATCGCTAGCGGGATAACAGATACGCAGTATTTT; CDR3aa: CASSQDIASGITDTQYF
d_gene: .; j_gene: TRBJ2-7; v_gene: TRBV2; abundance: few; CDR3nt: TGTGCCAGCCTGGCGGGCTACGAGCAGTACTTC; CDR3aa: CASLAGYEQYF
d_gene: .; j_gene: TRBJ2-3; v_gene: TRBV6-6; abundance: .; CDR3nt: TGTGCCAGCAGTTACGTCGTCACAGATACGCAGTATTTT; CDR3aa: CASSYVVTDTQYF
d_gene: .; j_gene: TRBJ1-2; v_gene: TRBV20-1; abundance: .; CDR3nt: TGCAGTGCTAGGTCTGGCGCCGAGGGAAACTATGGCTACACCTTC; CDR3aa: CSARSGAEGNYGYTF
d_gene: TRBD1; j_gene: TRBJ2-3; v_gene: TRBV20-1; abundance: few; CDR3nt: TGCAGTGCGGGAGGGACAGGGGGCGATACGCAGTATTTT; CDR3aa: CSAGGTGGDTQYF
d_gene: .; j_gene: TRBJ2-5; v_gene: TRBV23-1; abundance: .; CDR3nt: TGCGCCAGCAGTCAGATGCTATTAGGTAGTGAGACCCAGTACTTC; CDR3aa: CASSQMLLGSETQYF
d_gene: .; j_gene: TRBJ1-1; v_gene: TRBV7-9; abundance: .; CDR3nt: TGTGCCAGCAGCCCCCTAAGAGAAGCTTTCTTT; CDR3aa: CASSPLREAFF
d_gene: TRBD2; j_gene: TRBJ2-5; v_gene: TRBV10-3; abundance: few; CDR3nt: TGTGCCATCAGTCCGTTTGGGACTAGCGGGAGGGCCGGAGAGACCCAGTACTTC; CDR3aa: CAISPFGTSGRAGETQYF
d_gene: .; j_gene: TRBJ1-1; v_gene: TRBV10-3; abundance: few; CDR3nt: TGTGCCATCAAAAAGGGGTTGAACACTGAAGCTTTCTTT; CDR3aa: CAIKKGLNTEAFF
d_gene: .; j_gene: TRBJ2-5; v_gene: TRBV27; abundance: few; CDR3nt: TGTGCCAGCAGGGGATGGGGCGAGACCCAGTACTTC; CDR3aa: CASRGWGETQYF
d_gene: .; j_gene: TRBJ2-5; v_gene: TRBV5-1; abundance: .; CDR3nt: TGCGCCAGCAGCTTGGATGGGAGGTCCCAGTACTTC; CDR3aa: CASSLDGRSQYF
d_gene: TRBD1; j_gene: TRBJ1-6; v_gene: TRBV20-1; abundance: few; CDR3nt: TGCAGTGCTAGATTGGACAGGGGGCGGTCGAATTCACCCCTCCACTTT; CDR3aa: CSARLDRGRSNSPLHF
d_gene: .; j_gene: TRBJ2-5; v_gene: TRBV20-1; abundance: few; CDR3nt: TGCAGTGCTACGAGGTACCAAGAGACCCAGTACTTC; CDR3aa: CSATRYQETQYF
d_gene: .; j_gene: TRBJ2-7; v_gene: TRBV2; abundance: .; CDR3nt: TGTGCCAGCGGGTCAGGGGGGCCCTACGAGCAGTACTTC; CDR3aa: CASGSGGPYEQYF
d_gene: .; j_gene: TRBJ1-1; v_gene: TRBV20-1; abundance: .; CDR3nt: TGCAGTGCTAGAGCCCCGGATGGGGGAAGTACTGAAGCTTTCTTT; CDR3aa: CSARAPDGGSTEAFF
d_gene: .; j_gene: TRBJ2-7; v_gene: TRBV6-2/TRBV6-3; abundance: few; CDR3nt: TGTGCCAGCACCACCCGGAACGAGCAGTACTTC; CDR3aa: CASTTRNEQYF